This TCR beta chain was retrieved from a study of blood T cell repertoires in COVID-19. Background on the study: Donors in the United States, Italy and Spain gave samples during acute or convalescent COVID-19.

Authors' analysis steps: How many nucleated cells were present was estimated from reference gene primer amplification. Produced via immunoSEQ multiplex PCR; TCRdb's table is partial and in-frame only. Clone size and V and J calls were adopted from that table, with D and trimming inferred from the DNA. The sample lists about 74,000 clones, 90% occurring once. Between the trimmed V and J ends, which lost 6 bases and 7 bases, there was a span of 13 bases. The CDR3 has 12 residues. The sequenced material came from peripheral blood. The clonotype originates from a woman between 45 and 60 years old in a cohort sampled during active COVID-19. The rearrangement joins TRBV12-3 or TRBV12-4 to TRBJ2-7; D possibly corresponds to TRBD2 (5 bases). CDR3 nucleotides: TGTGCCAGCAGGATGGACTTTGGGGAGCAGTACTTC. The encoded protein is CASRMDFGEQYF.